The entry below describes one TCR beta chain. The data stem from a study of blood T cell repertoires in COVID-19. As for the study in general: COVID-19 samples from acute and convalescent phases originated in the United States, Italy and Spain.

Participants were aged about 18 to 100 years from 20 to 30 US areas. Participant-reported clinical history was the basis for cohort assignment. The germline V gene has CDR1 SGHTA and CDR2 FQGTGA. CDR3 length: 13 residues. Between the trimmed V and J ends, which lost 0 bases and 7 bases, there was a span of 9 bases. Authors' processing steps: It was from reference gene primer amplification that nucleated cell counts were estimated. The method was immunoSEQ multiplex PCR; TCRdb's version includes in-frame clones alone and lacks a portion of them. V, J and clone size are those of that table, while D and trimming were read from the DNA. The data show 200,000 to 250,000 clones, 88% seen once.

The J gene is TRBJ1-1, the V gene TRBV7-3; D not resolved. This sequence was found in a woman aged 45-65 years with acute COVID-19. Material for sequencing was PBMCs or T cells enriched from blood (not recorded which). In nucleotides, the CDR3 is TGTGCCAGCAGCTTAACGAGGTCCGTTGAAGCTTTCTTT. This gives the protein CASSLTRSVEAFF.